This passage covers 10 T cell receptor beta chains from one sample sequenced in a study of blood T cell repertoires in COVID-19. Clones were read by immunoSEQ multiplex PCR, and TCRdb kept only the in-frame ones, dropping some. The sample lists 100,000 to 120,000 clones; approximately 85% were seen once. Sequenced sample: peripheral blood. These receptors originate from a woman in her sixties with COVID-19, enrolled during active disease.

CDR3 protein: CASSGGQSNTGELFF. The DNA for the CDR3 is TGTGCCAGCAGCGGGGGACAGTCGAACACCGGGGAGCTGTTTTTT. V and J are TRBV5-5 and TRBJ2-2, with 7 bases fitting TRBD1. There are 15 residues in the CDR3. The V gene end was trimmed by 4 bases and the J gene end by 0 bases; junction bases not matched to a gene: 3. Germline loops: CDR1 SGHKS, CDR2 YYEKEE (reference sequence).

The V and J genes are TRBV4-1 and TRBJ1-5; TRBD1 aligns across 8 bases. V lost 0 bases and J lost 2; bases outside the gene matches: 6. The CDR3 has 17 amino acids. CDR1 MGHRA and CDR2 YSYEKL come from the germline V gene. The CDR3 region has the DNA TGCGCCAGCAGCCAAGAGGACAGGGAAATTGGCAATCAGCCCCAGCATTTT. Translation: CASSQEDREIGNQPQHF.

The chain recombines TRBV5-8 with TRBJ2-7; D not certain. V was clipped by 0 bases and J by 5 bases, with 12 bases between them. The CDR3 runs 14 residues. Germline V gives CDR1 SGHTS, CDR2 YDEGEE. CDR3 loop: CASSLEFFRHEQYF. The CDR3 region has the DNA TGTGCCAGCAGCTTGGAATTTTTCCGTCACGAGCAGTACTTC.

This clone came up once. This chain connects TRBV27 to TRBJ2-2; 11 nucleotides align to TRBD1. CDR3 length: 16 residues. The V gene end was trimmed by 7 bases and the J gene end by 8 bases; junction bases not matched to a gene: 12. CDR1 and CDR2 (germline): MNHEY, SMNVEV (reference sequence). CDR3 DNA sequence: TGTGCCAGCACCCTAGGACAGGGGGCCCGACGTGGGGAGCTGTTTTTT. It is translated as CASTLGQGARRGELFF.

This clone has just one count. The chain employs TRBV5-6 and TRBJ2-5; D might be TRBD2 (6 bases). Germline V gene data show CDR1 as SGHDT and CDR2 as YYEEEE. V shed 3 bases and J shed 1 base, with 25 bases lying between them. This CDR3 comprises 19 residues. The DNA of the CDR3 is TGTGCCAGCAGCTCTAGGTCCCTCGCAAGTGGAGGGCCCCAAGAGACCCAGTACTTC. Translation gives CASSSRSLASGGPQETQYF.

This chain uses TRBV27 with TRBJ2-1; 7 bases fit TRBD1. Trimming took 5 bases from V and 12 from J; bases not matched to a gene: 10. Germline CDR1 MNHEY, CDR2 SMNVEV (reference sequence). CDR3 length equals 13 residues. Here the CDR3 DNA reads TGTGCCAGCAGTATCTTCCCCGGGACAGCGCAGTTCTTC. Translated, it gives CASSIFPGTAQFF.

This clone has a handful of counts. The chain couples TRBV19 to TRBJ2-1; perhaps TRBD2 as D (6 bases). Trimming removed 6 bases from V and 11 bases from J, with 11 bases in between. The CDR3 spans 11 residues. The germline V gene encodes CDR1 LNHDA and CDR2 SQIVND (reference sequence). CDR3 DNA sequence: TGTGCCAGTAGATCGGGGGAGAAGCAGTTCTTC. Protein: CASRSGEKQFF.

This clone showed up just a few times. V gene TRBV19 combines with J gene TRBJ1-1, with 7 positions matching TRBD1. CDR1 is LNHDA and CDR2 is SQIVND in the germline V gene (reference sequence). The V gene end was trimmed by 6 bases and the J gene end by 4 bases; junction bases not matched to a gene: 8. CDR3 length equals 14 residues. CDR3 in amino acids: CASSYRGFVTEAFF. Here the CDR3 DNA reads TGTGCCAGTAGCTACAGGGGATTTGTCACTGAAGCTTTCTTT.

CDR3 in DNA: TGTGCCAGCAGCTTCGACGGGGGGCGCCCAGATACGCAGTATTTT. This encodes CASSFDGGRPDTQYF. The chain couples TRBV5-6 to TRBJ2-3; weak D call: TRBD2 (7 bases). Trimming removed 2 bases from V and 4 bases from J, with 14 bases in between. Germline V lookup: CDR1 SGHDT, CDR2 YYEEEE. CDR3 length: 15 amino acids. The variable domain in full, completed from reference TRBV5-6 and TRBJ2-3, reads DAGVTQSPTHLIKTRGQQVTLRCSPKSGHDTVSWYQQALGQGPQFIFQYYEEEERQRGNFPDRFSGHQFPNYSSELNVNALLLGDSALYLCASSFDGGRPDTQYFGPGTRLTVL.

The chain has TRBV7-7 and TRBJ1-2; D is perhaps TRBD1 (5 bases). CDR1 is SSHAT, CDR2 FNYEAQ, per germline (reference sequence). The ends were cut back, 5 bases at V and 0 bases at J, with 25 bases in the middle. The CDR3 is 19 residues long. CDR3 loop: CASSQTPPAGLLSNYGYTF. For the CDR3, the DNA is TGTGCCAGCAGCCAGACCCCCCCGGCAGGGCTATTATCTAACTATGGCTACACCTTC. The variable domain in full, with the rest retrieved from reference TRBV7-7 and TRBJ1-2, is GAGVSQSPRYKVTKRGQDVTLRCDPISSHATLYWYQQALGQGPEFLTYFNYEAQPDKSGLPSDRFSAERPEGSISTLTIQRTEQRDSAMYRCASSQTPPAGLLSNYGYTFGSGTRLTVV.